This entry is about one TCR beta chain. The clone's antigen remains unknown. No much larger clone is present one base from it, and per-base qualities are unavailable. From each donor, a single peripheral blood sample of approximately 110 mL on average was drawn into heparinised tubes. A BD FACSAria II was used to sort naive, central memory, regulatory and stem cell-like memory CD4+ T cells with a panel that included CD45RO, CCR7, CD25, CD127, CD95 and CD27. Purity was above 98% for every sorted population. PBMCs were separated immediately by Lymphoprep density gradient centrifugation and were stained directly, without being cultured. Samples were stained and sorted in pairs, with one healthy donor and one patient per experiment, so that batch effects were minimized. This specimen belongs to a study of beta chain features in type 1 diabetes (dated by TCRdb to 2017 to 2018). Context from the whole study: Patients and healthy donors did not differ in mean age, gender distribution, total cell number or subset yield. A total of roughly 99,000,000 sorted cells were examined across all samples, and the number of cells per subset was strongly correlated with RNA yield. In the study, TCRB repertoires of sorted circulating CD4+ T cell subsets from recently diagnosed type 1 diabetes patients were compared with those of matched healthy donors. Regulatory and stem cell-like memory subsets were obtained from only 8 patients and roughly 8 healthy donors, while naive and central memory subsets were obtained from all 30 or so donors. Results and caveats for the whole study, not just this receptor: Because the HLA sub-analyses included only small numbers of individuals, any influence of HLA type on TCRB rearrangement was left unresolved. Sequencing cDNA rather than genomic DNA could over-represent highly expressing activated cells, although activation and CD3 levels did not differ between groups. PCR might favor shorter templates, but patient and control samples were amplified and corrected together, so any skew would affect both groups equally. In all four CD4+ subsets, TCRB CDR3 length was moderately but significantly shorter in type 1 diabetes patients. Naive, central memory and regulatory TCRB repertoires appeared more similar among patients than among healthy donors. At VDJ recombination sites, patients with type 1 diabetes made fewer insertions and deleted more nucleotides, a pattern implying thymic rearrangement abnormalities.

The CDR3 covers 15 residues, taking in both the cysteine and the phenylalanine. Only CDR3 DNA is held: 45 bases, read in frame from base 1. Per the germline V gene, SGHRS is the CDR1 and YFSETQ is the CDR2. V and J lose 4 bases and 5 bases, and a span of 15 bases separates them. The High Capacity cDNA Reverse Transcription Kit was used to reverse transcribe all of the isolated RNA, meaning that expressed TCRB transcripts were what got sequenced. Deep immunoSEQ sequencing was applied to naive, central memory and regulatory T cell samples, giving an average of about 3.57 million total reads per sample. After sorted cells were lysed in RLT buffer, RNA was extracted with DNase-treated RNeasy Micro or Mini kits, with the choice depending on cell number. Each cell subset was processed separately to prevent cross-contamination, with patient and healthy donor samples processed together. Using the immunoSEQ multiplex PCR, TCRB sequences were amplified from cDNA into 87-bp fragments spanning the CDR3 region. Sequencing of the amplicons was performed on the Illumina HiSeq platform. As for the authors' bioinformatics: Synthetic template baselines were used to correct PCR bias computationally, reads within Hamming distance 2 were collapsed, and singletons that could not be merged were discarded. By aligning reads against IMGT, V, D and J genes, CDR3 length, and insertions or deletions at six rearrangement sites were assigned. Clonotype counts were normalized to sorted cell number within each subset before computing true diversity and Gini coefficients with the tcR R package. The overlap coefficient, calculated on TCRB nucleotide sequences, was used to measure repertoire sharing. As a proxy for the pre-selection repertoire, out-of-frame TCRB sequences from naive cells were analyzed. What TCRdb holds here is the immuneACCESS table cut down to in-frame rearrangements. Part of the clones is not present; checked against another copy, under half of the missing clones reflect an unresolved V gene, and the others are unexplained. Clone size and V and J calls were adopted from that table, with D and trimming inferred from the DNA. This sample lists 970,000 or so clones; roughly 15% were detected once. The ten largest clonotypes hold about 0.02% of the sample.

The sequencing input was naive CD4+ T cells from blood. The sample's cell subset or site label, in plain terms: true naive CD4+ T cells. Recombination connected TRBV5-1 to TRBJ1-4; the D gene remains uncertain. The sequence derives from a woman aged 18-30 years in good health. The DNA sequence is as follows: TGCGCCAGCAGCCCGGGAGGGCAGGCGAATGAAAAACTGTTTTTT. The encoded protein is CASSPGGQANEKLFF.